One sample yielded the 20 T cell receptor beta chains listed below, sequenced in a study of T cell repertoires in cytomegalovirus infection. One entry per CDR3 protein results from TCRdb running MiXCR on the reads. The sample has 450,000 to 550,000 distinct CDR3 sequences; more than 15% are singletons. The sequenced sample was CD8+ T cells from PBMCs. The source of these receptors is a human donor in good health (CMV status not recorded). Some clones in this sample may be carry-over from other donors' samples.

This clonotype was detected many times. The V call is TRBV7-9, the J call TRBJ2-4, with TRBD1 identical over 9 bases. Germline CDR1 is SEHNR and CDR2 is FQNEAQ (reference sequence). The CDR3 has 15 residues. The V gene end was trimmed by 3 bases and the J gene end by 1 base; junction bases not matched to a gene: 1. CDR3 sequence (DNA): TGTGCCAGCAGCTTCGACAGGGGGGCCAAAAACATTCAGTACTTC. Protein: CASSFDRGAKNIQYF.

The CDR3 region is CASSSYRQVNEQFF. In DNA, the CDR3 is TGCGCCAGCAGCTCATACCGACAGGTCAATGAGCAGTTCTTC. J is TRBJ2-1 and V is TRBV5-1, with D maybe TRBD1 (6 bases). CDR1 is SGHRS, CDR2 YFSETQ, per germline. The CDR3 spans 14 residues. With 3 bases removed from V and 6 bases from J, the gap between germline ends came to 13 bases.

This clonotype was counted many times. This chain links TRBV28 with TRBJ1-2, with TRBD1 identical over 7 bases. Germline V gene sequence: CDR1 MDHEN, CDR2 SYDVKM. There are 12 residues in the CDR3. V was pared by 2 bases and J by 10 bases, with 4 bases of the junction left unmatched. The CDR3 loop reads CASSLGQVVYTF. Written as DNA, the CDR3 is TGTGCCAGCAGTTTAGGACAGGTTGTCTACACCTTC.

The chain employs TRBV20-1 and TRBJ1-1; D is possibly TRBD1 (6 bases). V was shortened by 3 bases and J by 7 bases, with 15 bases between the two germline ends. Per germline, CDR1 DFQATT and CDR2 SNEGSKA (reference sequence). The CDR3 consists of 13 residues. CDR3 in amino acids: CSAREGEGGEAFF. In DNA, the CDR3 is TGCAGTGCTAGGGAGGGGGAGGGTGGTGAAGCTTTCTTT.

The CDR3 DNA follows: TGCAGCGTTGACCTAGCGGGAGCCACCGGGGAGCTGTTTTTT. Protein sequence: CSVDLAGATGELFF. V usage is TRBV29-1 and J usage is TRBJ2-2; TRBD2 aligns across 10 bases. Trimming at V came to 3 bases and at J to 4 bases, leaving 2 bases not matched to a gene. Germline values: CDR1 SQVTM, CDR2 ANQGSEA. The CDR3 extends over 14 amino acids.

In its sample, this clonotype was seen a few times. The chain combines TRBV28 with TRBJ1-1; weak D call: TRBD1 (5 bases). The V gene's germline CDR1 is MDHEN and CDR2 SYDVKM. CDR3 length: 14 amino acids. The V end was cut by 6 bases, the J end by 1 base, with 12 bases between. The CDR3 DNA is TGTGCCAGCAGGCCGGGACTCCAGAACACTGAAGCTTTCTTT. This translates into CASRPGLQNTEAFF. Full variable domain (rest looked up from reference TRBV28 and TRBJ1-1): DVKVTQSSRYLVKRTGEKVFLECVQDMDHENMFWYRQDPGLGLRLIYFSYDVKMKEKGDIPEGYSVSREKKERFSLILESASTNQTSMYLCASRPGLQNTEAFFGQGTRLTVV.

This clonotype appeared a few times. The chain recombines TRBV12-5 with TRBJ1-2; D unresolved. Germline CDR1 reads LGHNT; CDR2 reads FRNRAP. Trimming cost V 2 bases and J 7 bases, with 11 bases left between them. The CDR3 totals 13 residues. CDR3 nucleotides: TGTGCTAGTGGTTTGTCCGAGCGGGGTGGCTACACCTTC. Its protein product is CASGLSERGGYTF.

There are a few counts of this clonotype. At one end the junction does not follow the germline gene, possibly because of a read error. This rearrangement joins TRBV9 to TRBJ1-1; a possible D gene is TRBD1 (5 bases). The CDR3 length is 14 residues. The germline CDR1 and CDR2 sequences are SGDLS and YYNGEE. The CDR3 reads CASSVDGGNTEAFF. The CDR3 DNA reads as TGTGCTAGCAGCGTAGATGGGGGGAACACTGAAGCTTTCTTT. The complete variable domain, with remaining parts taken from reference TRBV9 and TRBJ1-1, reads DSGVTQTPKHLITATGQRVTLRCSPRSGDLSVYWYQQSLDQGLQFLIQYYNGEERAKGNILERFSAQQFPDLHSELNLSSLELGDSALYFCASSVDGGNTEAFFGQGTRLTVV.

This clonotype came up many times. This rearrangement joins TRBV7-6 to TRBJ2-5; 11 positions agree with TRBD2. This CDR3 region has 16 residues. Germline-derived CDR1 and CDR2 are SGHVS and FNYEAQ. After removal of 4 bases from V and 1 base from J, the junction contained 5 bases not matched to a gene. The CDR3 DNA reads TGTGCCAGCAGCTCGGGACTAGCGGAGCGCCAAGAGACCCAGTACTTC. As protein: CASSSGLAERQETQYF.

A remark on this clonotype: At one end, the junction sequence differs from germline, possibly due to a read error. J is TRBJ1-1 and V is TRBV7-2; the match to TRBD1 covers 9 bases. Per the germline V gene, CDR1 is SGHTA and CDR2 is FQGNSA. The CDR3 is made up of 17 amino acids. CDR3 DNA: TGTGCCAGAAGCTTCCGGTACAGGGGGCCTAAGGACACTGAAGATTTCTTT. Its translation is CARSFRYRGPKDTEDFF.

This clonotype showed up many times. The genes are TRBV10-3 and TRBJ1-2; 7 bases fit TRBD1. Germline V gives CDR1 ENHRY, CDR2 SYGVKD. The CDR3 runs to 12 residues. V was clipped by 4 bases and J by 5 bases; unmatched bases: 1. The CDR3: CAISVTGYGYTF. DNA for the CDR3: TGTGCCATCAGTGTGACAGGGTATGGCTACACCTTC.

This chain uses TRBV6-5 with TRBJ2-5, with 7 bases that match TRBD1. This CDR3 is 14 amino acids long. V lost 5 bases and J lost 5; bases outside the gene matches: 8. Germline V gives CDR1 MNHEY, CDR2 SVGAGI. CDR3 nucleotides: TGTGCCAGCAGTAAAGCACAGGGGTGGGAGACCCAGTACTTC. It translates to CASSKAQGWETQYF.

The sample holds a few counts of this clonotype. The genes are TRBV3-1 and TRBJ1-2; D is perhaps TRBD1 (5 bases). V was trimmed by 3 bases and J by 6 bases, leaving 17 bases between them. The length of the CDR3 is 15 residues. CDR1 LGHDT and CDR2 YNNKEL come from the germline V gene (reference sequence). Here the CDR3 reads CASSQGDGIGDGYTF. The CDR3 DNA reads TGTGCCAGCAGCCAGGGGGACGGAATTGGGGATGGCTACACCTTC. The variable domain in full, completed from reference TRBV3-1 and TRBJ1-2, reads DTAVSQTPKYLVTQMGNDKSIKCEQNLGHDTMYWYKQDSKKFLKIMFSYNNKELIINETVPNRFSPKSPDKAHLNLHINSLELGDSAVYFCASSQGDGIGDGYTFGSGTRLTVV.

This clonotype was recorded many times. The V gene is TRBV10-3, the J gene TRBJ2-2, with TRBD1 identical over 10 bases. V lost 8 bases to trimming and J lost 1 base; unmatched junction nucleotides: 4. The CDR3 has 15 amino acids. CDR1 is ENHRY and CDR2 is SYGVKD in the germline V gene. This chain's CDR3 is CAIATGGGNTGELFF. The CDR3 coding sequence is TGTGCCATCGCGACAGGGGGCGGGAACACCGGGGAGCTGTTTTTT.

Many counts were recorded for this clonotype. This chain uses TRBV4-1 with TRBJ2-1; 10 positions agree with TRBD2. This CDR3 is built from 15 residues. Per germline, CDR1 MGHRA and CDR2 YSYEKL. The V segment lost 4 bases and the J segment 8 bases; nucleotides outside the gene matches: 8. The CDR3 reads CASSRPSGGIHEQFF. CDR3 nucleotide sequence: TGCGCCAGCAGCCGCCCTAGCGGGGGAATCCATGAGCAGTTCTTC.

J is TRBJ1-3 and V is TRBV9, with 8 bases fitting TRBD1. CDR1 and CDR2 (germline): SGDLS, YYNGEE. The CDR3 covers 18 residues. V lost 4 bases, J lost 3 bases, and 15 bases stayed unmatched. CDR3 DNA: TGTGCCAGCAGCAACCCAAGGACAGGGTTCAGAGGTGGAAACACCATATATTTT. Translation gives CASSNPRTGFRGGNTIYF. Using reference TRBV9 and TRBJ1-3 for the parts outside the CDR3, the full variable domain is DSGVTQTPKHLITATGQRVTLRCSPRSGDLSVYWYQQSLDQGLQFLIQYYNGEERAKGNILERFSAQQFPDLHSELNLSSLELGDSALYFCASSNPRTGFRGGNTIYFGEGSWLTVV.

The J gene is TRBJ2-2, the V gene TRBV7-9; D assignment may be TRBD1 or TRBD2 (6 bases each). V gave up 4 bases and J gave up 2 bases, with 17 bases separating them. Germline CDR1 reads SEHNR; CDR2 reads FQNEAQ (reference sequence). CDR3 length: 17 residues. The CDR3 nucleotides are TGTGCCAGCAGCTCGCGCGGGACAACAACTAACACCGGGGAGCTGTTTTTT. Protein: CASSSRGTTTNTGELFF.

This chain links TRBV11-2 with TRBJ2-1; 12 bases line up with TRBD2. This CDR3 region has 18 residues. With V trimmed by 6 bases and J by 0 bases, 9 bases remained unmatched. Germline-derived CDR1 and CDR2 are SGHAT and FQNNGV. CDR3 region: CASRTWTSGESSYNEQFF. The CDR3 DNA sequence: TGTGCCAGCAGAACCTGGACTAGCGGGGAGAGCTCCTACAATGAGCAGTTCTTC.

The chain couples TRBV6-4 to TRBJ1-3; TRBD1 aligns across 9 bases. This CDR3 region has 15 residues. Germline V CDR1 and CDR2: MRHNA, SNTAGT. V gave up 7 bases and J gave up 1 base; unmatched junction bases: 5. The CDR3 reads CASTGTGRSGNTIYF. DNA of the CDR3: TGTGCCAGCACCGGGACAGGGCGATCTGGAAACACCATATATTTT.

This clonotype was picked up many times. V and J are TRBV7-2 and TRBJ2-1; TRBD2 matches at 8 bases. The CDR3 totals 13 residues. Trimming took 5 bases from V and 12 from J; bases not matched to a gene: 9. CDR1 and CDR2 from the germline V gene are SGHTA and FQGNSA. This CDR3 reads CASSLRGAGGQFF. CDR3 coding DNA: TGTGCCAGCAGCCTTCGTGGGGCGGGAGGGCAGTTCTTC. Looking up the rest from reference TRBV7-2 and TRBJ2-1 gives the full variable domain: GAGVSQSPSNKVTEKGKDVELRCDPISGHTALYWYRQSLGQGLEFLIYFQGNSAPDKSGLPSDRFSAERTGGSVSTLTIQRTQQEDSAVYLCASSLRGAGGQFFGPGTRLTVL.